This entry lists 17 T cell receptor beta chains sequenced from one sample in a study of Graves' ophthalmopathy and Graves' hyperthyroidism. Amplification of the TCR beta CDR3 regions used RNA transcripts (as template). A first-round RT-PCR used HTBI primers, followed by a second-round multiplex PCR. MiXCR, run by TCRdb on the multiplex PCR reads, gives a single entry per CDR3 protein. This repertoire shows about 200,000 distinct CDR3 sequences, roughly 27% found once; its top ten account for 9.1%. Material for sequencing was peripheral blood. Receptor source: a man in his fifties or sixties with Graves' ophthalmopathy.

This clonotype was observed at least ten times. V is TRBV20-1 and J is TRBJ2-7; 11 bases fit TRBD2. The CDR3 totals 16 residues. The ends lost 6 bases at V and 0 bases at J; junction bases unmatched: 10. Germline CDR1 DFQATT, CDR2 SNEGSKA (reference sequence). For the CDR3, the DNA is TGCAGTGCCCCCTCCGGGACTAGCGGTAGCTCCTACGAGCAGTACTTC. It translates to CSAPSGTSGSSYEQYF.

This clonotype has at least ten counts. V gene TRBV7-3 combines with J gene TRBJ2-7; 8 bases agree with TRBD2. This CDR3 comprises 14 residues. J was trimmed by 4 bases and V by 6 bases; bases with no gene match: 8. The germline V gene has CDR1 SGHTA and CDR2 FQGTGA. For the CDR3, the DNA is TGTGCCAGCAGTACTAGCGGAGGTCTTTACGAGCAGTACTTC. Protein sequence: CASSTSGGLYEQYF. Supplemented by reference TRBV7-3 and TRBJ2-7, the full variable domain reads GAGVSQTPSNKVTEKGKYVELRCDPISGHTALYWYRQSLGQGPEFLIYFQGTGAADDSGLPNDRFFAVRPEGSVSTLKIQRTERGDSAVYLCASSTSGGLYEQYFGPGTRLTVT.

This clonotype showed up just once. The rearrangement links TRBV28 to TRBJ1-5; D unclear. The CDR3 has 15 residues. CDR1 is MDHEN, CDR2 SYDVKM, per germline. Trimming pared 6 bases from V and 7 bases from J, leaving 19 bases between. Here the CDR3 reads CASREGGSPGQPQHF. CDR3 DNA: TGTGCCAGCAGGGAAGGTGGCAGCCCTGGCCAGCCCCAGCATTTT.

This clonotype was counted at least ten times. The V gene is TRBV7-9, the J gene TRBJ2-5; D is unresolved. The CDR3 covers 11 residues. Trimming pared 5 bases from V and 6 bases from J, leaving 7 bases between. Germline values: CDR1 SEHNR, CDR2 FQNEAQ (reference sequence). CDR3 amino acids: CASSPSKTQYF. The CDR3 DNA reads as TGTGCCAGCAGCCCCAGCAAGACCCAGTACTTC.

In this sample, this clonotype turned up many times. V is TRBV20-1 and J is TRBJ2-7, with 7 bases lining up with TRBD2. Trimming cost V 0 bases and J 5 bases; bases outside gene matches: 7. The CDR3 runs to 14 residues. CDR1 DFQATT and CDR2 SNEGSKA come from the germline V gene (reference sequence). CDR3 DNA sequence: TGCAGTGCTAGAGATCAGGGAGGGTTCGACGAGCAGTACTTC. It is translated as CSARDQGGFDEQYF.

This clonotype was detected many times. This rearrangement joins TRBV6-1 to TRBJ2-7; TRBD2 is a possible D gene (6 bases). The V gene's germline CDR1 is MNHNS and CDR2 SASEGT. This CDR3 spans 13 amino acids. V lost 7 bases, J lost 5 bases, and 15 bases lay in between. Written as DNA, the CDR3 is TGTGCCAGCACCTCGAATTGGAGGGACGAGCAGTACTTC. It specifies CASTSNWRDEQYF.

The V gene is TRBV30, the J gene TRBJ2-7; 7 positions agree with TRBD1. Trimming removed 5 bases from V and 7 bases from J; junction bases left unmatched: 11. Germline V gives CDR1 GTSNPN, CDR2 SVGIG (reference sequence). The CDR3 runs to 13 residues. Here the CDR3 DNA reads TGTGCCTGGGGCCCACAGGGGCCTATTGAGCAGTACTTC. Translation gives CAWGPQGPIEQYF.

The chain employs TRBV24-1 and TRBJ2-7; unclear D gene. CDR1 and CDR2 from the germline V gene are KGHDR and SFDVKD. The CDR3 covers 14 residues. The ends were cut back, 3 bases at V and 2 bases at J, with 10 bases in the middle. The CDR3 here is CATSDPRAPYEQYF. CDR3 DNA: TGTGCCACCAGTGATCCACGGGCCCCCTACGAGCAGTACTTC.

Ten or more counts support this clonotype. CDR3 sequence reads: CASSEGTLEETQYF. The DNA of the CDR3 is TGCGCCAGCAGCGAGGGGACATTGGAAGAGACCCAGTACTTC. This rearrangement joins TRBV5-1 to TRBJ2-5; tentative D call: TRBD1 (6 bases). Germline lookup yields CDR1 SGHRS and CDR2 YFSETQ. CDR3 length equals 14 residues. V was pared by 4 bases and J by 3 bases, with 13 bases between.

This clonotype showed up many times. This chain uses TRBV4-1 with TRBJ2-7, with D hard to call. The V and J ends lost 1 base and 2 bases respectively, with 9 bases between them. Germline loops: CDR1 MGHRA, CDR2 YSYEKL. The CDR3 has 14 amino acids. The DNA of the CDR3 is TGCGCCAGCAGCCAAGCGCCCGCCCCCTACGAGCAGTACTTC. This codes for CASSQAPAPYEQYF.

A single count supports this clonotype. V is TRBV6-2 or TRBV6-3 and J is TRBJ2-7, with TRBD2 matching 7 bases. The germline V gene encodes CDR1 MNHEY and CDR2 SVGEGT. This CDR3 has 13 residues. J was trimmed by 5 bases and V by 6 bases; bases with no gene match: 7. CDR3 DNA sequence: TGTGCCAGCAGACCGCGGGAGATCGACGAGCAGTACTTC. Residues: CASRPREIDEQYF.

This clonotype was recorded many times. This rearrangement joins TRBV10-1 to TRBJ2-5; 9 bases map to TRBD2. J lost 1 base, V lost 3 bases, and 3 bases had no gene match. The V gene's germline CDR1 is WNHNN and CDR2 SYGVQD (reference sequence). The CDR3 spans 15 residues. CDR3 in DNA: TGCGCCAGCAGTGATCAGACTAGCGGCCAAGAGACCCAGTACTTC. Protein product: CASSDQTSGQETQYF.

Many counts were recorded for this clonotype. This rearrangement joins TRBV5-1 to TRBJ2-7, with 9 bases aligning to TRBD1. Germline-derived CDR1 and CDR2 are SGHRS and YFSETQ. The V and J ends lost 0 bases and 0 bases, in that order; junction bases with no gene match: 10. CDR3 size: 18 residues. CDR3 protein: CASSLARGQGKNSYEQYF. For the CDR3, the DNA is TGCGCCAGCAGCTTGGCTCGCGGACAGGGGAAGAACTCCTACGAGCAGTACTTC.

This clonotype was counted many times. The chain is built from TRBV18 and TRBJ2-5, with a possible D match to TRBD1 (6 bases). This CDR3 is 13 amino acids long. CDR1 is KGHSH and CDR2 is LQKENI in the germline V gene. Deletions cut 6 bases from V and 0 bases from J, with 8 bases between. CDR3 DNA sequence: TGTGCCAGCTCGGGGGCGTACCAAGAGACCCAGTACTTC. This encodes CASSGAYQETQYF. The entire variable domain, with the rest obtained from reference TRBV18 and TRBJ2-5, is as follows: NAGVMQNPRHLVRRRGQEARLRCSPMKGHSHVYWYRQLPEEGLKFMVYLQKENIIDESGMPKERFSAEFPKEGPSILRIQQVVRGDSAAYFCASSGAYQETQYFGPGTRLLVL.

The chain couples TRBV12-3 or TRBV12-4 to TRBJ2-7; weak D call: TRBD1 (6 bases). The germline V and J ends were trimmed by 6 bases and 0 bases, with 18 bases remaining between them. This CDR3 has 16 residues. This CDR3 is CASSSTAGASSYEQYF. The DNA of the CDR3 is TGTGCCAGCAGCTCCACTGCAGGGGCGAGCTCCTACGAGCAGTACTTC.

This clonotype occurred many times. The chain has TRBV11-2 and TRBJ2-3; unclear D gene. With 4 bases removed from V and 6 bases from J, the gap between germline ends came to 17 bases. Germline-derived CDR1 and CDR2 are SGHAT and FQNNGV. The CDR3 runs to 15 residues. The CDR3 sequence is CASSYSLRPYDTQYF. The CDR3 nucleotides are TGTGCCAGCAGCTACAGCCTTCGCCCTTATGATACGCAGTATTTT.

The rearrangement links TRBV11-2 to TRBJ2-4; 7 bases agree with TRBD1. This CDR3 region has 17 residues. With V trimmed by 4 bases and J by 1 base, 10 bases remained unmatched. The germline CDR1 and CDR2 sequences are SGHAT and FQNNGV. This CDR3 reads CASSSRTGEWAKNIQYF. CDR3 in DNA: TGTGCCAGCAGCTCACGGACAGGAGAGTGGGCCAAAAACATTCAGTACTTC.